Listed here is a single TCR beta chain. Its recognized antigen is unknown. The missing CDR3 end, 3 residues past where the read stops, is filled in from the germline J gene. The sample comes from a study of T cells in women clearing cervical HPV infection (dated 2018 in TCRdb). As for the study more broadly: Cases were 25 women with histologically confirmed HPV16-related CIN3 or worse, including a couple of invasive cancers. The roughly 25 controls were women who cleared a single incident HPV16 infection within 12 months without developing precancer or cancer. Blood from cases was drawn at the visit where the lesion was first identified, while blood from controls was drawn once the infection was no longer detected. Among cases, blood sampling came a median of nearly 150 days after lesion detection, with an interquartile range of about 80 to 230 days. HLA typing was available for only a few women, so HLA type could not be excluded as a confounder. The exploratory proof-of-principle case-control study was nested within the Guanacaste HPV Natural History Study in Costa Rica and compared TCR repertoires across cervical HPV16 outcomes. Cases and controls were matched on age within five years and on year of sample collection. Median age was approximately 36 years in cases versus approximately 37 in controls, and baseline characteristics did not differ significantly. In the parent cohort, some 10,000 women aged 18 or older were enrolled in Guanacaste, Costa Rica, during about 1992 to 1994 and were followed for roughly seven years. As quality controls, five blinded duplicates were added to each group, bringing the total to 60 or so samples made up of 50 participants and ten or so replicates.

Paper-wide results and their limitations: CIN3+ cases had significantly higher TCR repertoire richness than controls across sequencing depths, but evenness did not differ between the groups. Random forest classifiers that combined richness and V gene abundances separated cases from controls with an estimated AUC of less than 0.85. Because T-cell numbers per sample were unknown, differences in richness could reflect varying T-cell content rather than repertoire biology. TRBV6-7 relative abundance was lower in cases than in controls (around 0.11% versus 0.15%; Bonferroni P = 0.0008). Because of the cross-sectional design, the study could not determine whether the associations came before infection or resulted from infection, and neither effector/memory subsets nor HPV-specific T cells were isolated.

Using the immunoSEQ assay, multiplex PCR amplified TCR beta CDR3 regions from an average of roughly 1,200 ng of genomic DNA per sample. To correct primer bias, the assay used a complete synthetic TCR repertoire to set an amplification baseline. Amplicons were sequenced on the Illumina platform. In the original analysis: Error correction of the sequences involved clustering with frequency ratios plus a modified nearest-neighbor algorithm, after which the sequences were analyzed in the immunoSEQ Analyzer using IMGT gene definitions. At each rarefaction depth, TCR richness and evenness were averaged across 20 rarefaction repeats, and any sample with fewer sequences than the depth was left out. Relative abundances of V, D and J genes were compared between groups using Wilcoxon rank sum tests, with FDR correction applied. An intraclass correlation of around 96% for TCR richness and an average of roughly 76% across 66 gene segments were obtained from the blinded duplicates. TCRdb obtained this table from immuneACCESS and retained in-frame rearrangements with V and J assigned. These tables miss some clones; where compared with another copy, unresolved V genes account for less than half of the shortfall, and the remainder is unexplained. V and J calls plus clone size are reproduced from that table; the DNA served to infer D and trimming. The table for this sample shows tens of thousands of clones. The ten top clones hold around 8% of the sample.

Every participant had a single incident cervical HPV16 infection, and women with prevalent HPV16 infections were excluded. Cervical HPV DNA was detected with MY09/MY11 PCR, and genotyping was done with dot-blot hybridization. About 14 mL of heparinized blood were centrifuged, and the buffy coat was aliquoted, frozen at -30°C, then stored at -80°C. QIAGEN kits were used to extract genomic DNA from buffy coat specimens. In the germline V gene, CDR1 corresponds to SGHTA and CDR2 to FQGNSA. From the cysteine through the phenylalanine, the CDR3 covers 15 amino acids. The DNA has 36 bases, all within the CDR3, and is read from base 1.

The chain couples TRBV7-2 to TRBJ1-2; TRBD1 fits 10 bases in the junction. The sample comprised blood buffy coat. The origin of this receptor is a woman between 18 and 70 years old with a cervical HPV16 infection that either progressed to CIN3+ or cleared (not recorded which). The sequenced part of the CDR3 DNA is TGTGCCAGCAGCTCGACCGGGACAGGGGTCTACGAC. Its product reads: CASSSTGTGVYD. In full, the CDR3 reads CASSSTGTGVYDYTF.